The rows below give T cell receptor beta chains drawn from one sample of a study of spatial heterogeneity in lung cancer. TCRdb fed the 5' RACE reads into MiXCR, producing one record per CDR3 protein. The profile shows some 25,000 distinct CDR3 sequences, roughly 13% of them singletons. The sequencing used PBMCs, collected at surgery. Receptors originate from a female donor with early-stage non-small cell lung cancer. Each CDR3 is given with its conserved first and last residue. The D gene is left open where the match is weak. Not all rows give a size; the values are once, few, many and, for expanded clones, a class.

CDR3 protein: CASSYSRPGLAGRVVQFF
CDR3 DNA: TGTGCCAGCAGTTACTCCCGCCCGGGACTAGCGGGGCGGGTTGTGCAGTTCTTC
CDR3 length: 18
D gene: TRBD2
J gene: TRBJ2-1
V gene: TRBV6-5
clone size: few

CDR3 protein: CASSREGSGKLFF
CDR3 DNA: TGTGCCAGCAGCCGAGAGGGATCCGGAAAACTGTTTTTT
CDR3 length: 13
D gene: -
J gene: TRBJ1-4
V gene: TRBV3-1
clone size: many

CDR3 protein: CASSKGVNEQFF
CDR3 DNA: TGTGCCAGCAGCAAAGGGGTCAATGAGCAGTTCTTC
CDR3 length: 12
D gene: -
J gene: TRBJ2-1
V gene: TRBV7-2
clone size: many

CDR3 protein: CASSLWGSGVNEQFF
CDR3 DNA: TGCGCCAGCAGCTTGTGGGGGAGTGGGGTCAATGAGCAGTTCTTC
CDR3 length: 15
D gene: -
J gene: TRBJ2-1
V gene: TRBV5-1
clone size: many

CDR3 protein: CASSSSGRGAQTDTQYF
CDR3 DNA: TGTGCCAGCAGTTCAAGTGGTAGGGGAGCTCAAACAGATACGCAGTATTTT
CDR3 length: 17
D gene: -
J gene: TRBJ2-3
V gene: TRBV28
clone size: -

CDR3 protein: CASSQEPAPRGTDTQYF
CDR3 DNA: TGCGCCAGCAGCCAAGAGCCAGCTCCGCGAGGCACAGATACGCAGTATTTT
CDR3 length: 17
D gene: -
J gene: TRBJ2-3
V gene: TRBV4-3
clone size: few

CDR3 protein: CSAITGTGNNEQFF
CDR3 DNA: TGCAGTGCCATAACCGGGACAGGGAACAATGAGCAGTTCTTC
CDR3 length: 14
D gene: TRBD1
J gene: TRBJ2-1
V gene: TRBV20-1
clone size: few

CDR3 protein: CASSLRGTNQPQHF
CDR3 DNA: TGTGCCAGCAGCTTACGAGGGACCAATCAGCCCCAGCATTTT
CDR3 length: 14
D gene: -
J gene: TRBJ1-5
V gene: TRBV7-2
clone size: many

CDR3 protein: CASSEISSTDTQYF
CDR3 DNA: TGTGCCAGCAGTGAAATTAGTAGCACAGATACGCAGTATTTT
CDR3 length: 14
D gene: -
J gene: TRBJ2-3
V gene: TRBV2
clone size: many

CDR3 protein: CASSLEDPGDEQFF
CDR3 DNA: TGCGCCAGCAGCTTGGAGGACCCGGGGGATGAGCAGTTCTTC
CDR3 length: 14
D gene: -
J gene: TRBJ2-1
V gene: TRBV5-1
clone size: -